This T cell receptor (beta chain) was sequenced in a study of T cell responses to AZD1222 COVID-19 vaccine. As for the study in general: Second doses that came at about 4 or about 12 weeks were put together. Study-wide results and limits: Recipients of two AZD1222 doses showed rising Spike-specific TCR breadth and depth. Repertoire samples came only from after the peak T cell response. Donors, mostly white British, included more females; clonal diversity was possibly underestimated.

The CDR3 sequence is 16 residues long. Between the trimmed V and J ends, which lost 1 base and 7 bases, there was a span of 14 bases. Germline CDR1 reads SEHNR; CDR2 reads FQNEAQ (reference sequence). This clone appeared a single time. The antigen is not known. Clones were sequenced by immunoSEQ multiplex PCR, and TCRdb holds only the in-frame ones, with some missing. The table lists some 150,000 clones, 89% of them singletons, with 2.5% to 3.5% in the top ten. This sequence originates from an adult in good health. The chain has TRBV7-9 and TRBJ1-6; no reliable D call. Sequenced here: peripheral blood, sampled on day 0 of AZD1222 vaccination. The CDR3 region is CASSLDLGRKNSPLHF. The CDR3 DNA reads as TGTGCCAGCAGCTTAGATCTGGGCAGGAAGAATTCACCCCTCCACTTT.